This T cell receptor beta chain was found in a study of metastatic and nonmetastatic thyroid tumors. Overall study findings and caveats: Versus benign nodules, malignant thyroid tumors reportedly had significantly higher TCR beta diversity, in blood and tumor.

Patients were all untreated before their thyroid surgery. TCRdb used MiXCR to call clones anew from the PCR reads. The sample contains some 40,000 clones, 20% to 25% of which appear only once. This clone was seen ten or more times. Its antigen is currently unknown. The CDR3 spans 14 residues. CDR1 is SGHRS and CDR2 is YFSETQ in the germline V gene. The V end lost 1 base, the J end lost 5 bases, and 12 bases lay between the germline ends. V usage is TRBV5-1 and J usage is TRBJ2-5; tentative D call: TRBD1 (6 bases). The receptor's source is a female donor with papillary thyroid cancer or a benign thyroid nodule (not recorded which). Some clones in this sample may be carry-over from other donors' samples. Sequenced: tumor tissue. The CDR3 loop is CASSLMGAEETQYF. The CDR3 DNA follows: TGCGCCAGCAGCTTGATGGGGGCTGAGGAGACCCAGTACTTC.